These 15 T cell receptor beta chains were all obtained from the same sample, sequenced in a study of blood T cell repertoires in COVID-19. The data were produced by immunoSEQ multiplex PCR, yet TCRdb's version contains in-frame clones alone and is incomplete. The table lists about 300,000 clones, more than 80% of them singletons. The sequenced material came from peripheral blood. The receptors derive from a man aged 18 to 30 who had recovered from COVID-19.

This chain connects TRBV7-9 to TRBJ2-7; no clear D gene. Trimming stripped 5 bases from V and 0 bases from J, with 11 bases between. Germline V CDR1 and CDR2: SEHNR, FQNEAQ (reference sequence). The CDR3 contains 14 residues. The CDR3 DNA reads as TGTGCCAGCAGCGGTGAGGTTTCCTCCTACGAGCAGTACTTC. Amino acid sequence: CASSGEVSSYEQYF.

V and J are TRBV10-3 and TRBJ2-7; maybe TRBD2 (5 bases). The CDR3 totals 14 residues. The ends were cut back, 6 bases at V and 0 bases at J, with 12 bases in the middle. Germline lookup yields CDR1 ENHRY and CDR2 SYGVKD. The CDR3 region is CAIRVVEDSYEQYF. For the CDR3, the DNA is TGTGCCATCAGGGTCGTGGAGGACTCCTACGAGCAGTACTTC.

This clone was counted a single time. This CDR3 reads CASSLWGNLNTEAFF. In DNA, the CDR3 is TGTGCCAGCAGTTTATGGGGCAACCTGAACACTGAAGCTTTCTTT. This chain links TRBV27 with TRBJ1-1; a possible D gene is TRBD1 (5 bases). Germline-derived CDR1 and CDR2 are MNHEY and SMNVEV (reference sequence). The CDR3 is 15 residues long. The V end was cut by 1 base, the J end by 0 bases, with 9 bases between.

This chain connects TRBV5-1 to TRBJ2-1; 8 bases align to TRBD2. There are 15 residues in the CDR3. Germline values: CDR1 SGHRS, CDR2 YFSETQ. With V trimmed by 3 bases and J by 7 bases, 9 bases remained unmatched. The CDR3 spells CASSSPGLVRNEQFF. As DNA, the CDR3 is TGCGCCAGCAGCTCCCCGGGACTAGTTAGGAATGAGCAGTTCTTC.

The gene calls are TRBV19 and TRBJ1-1; 7 bases agree with TRBD1. Trimming cost V 5 bases and J 4 bases; bases outside gene matches: 13. Germline CDR1 and CDR2: LNHDA and SQIVND (reference sequence). This CDR3 contains 16 residues. The CDR3 region is CASSFSRQGGGTEAFF. CDR3 nucleotide sequence: TGTGCCAGTAGTTTCTCCCGACAGGGCGGTGGCACTGAAGCTTTCTTT.

V usage is TRBV7-3 and J usage is TRBJ2-5; weak D call: TRBD1 (6 bases). The CDR3 is made up of 14 amino acids. Germline V CDR1 and CDR2: SGHTA, FQGTGA. Trimming cost V 5 bases and J 3 bases, with 13 bases left between them. For the CDR3, the DNA is TGTGCCAGCAGCCGCACAGGGTTAGAAGAGACCCAGTACTTC. It translates to CASSRTGLEETQYF.

The chain combines TRBV14 with TRBJ1-4, with unresolved D. Germline V CDR1 and CDR2: SGHDN, FVKESK. The CDR3 is 16 residues long. V was shortened by 4 bases and J by 1 base, with 13 bases between the two germline ends. The CDR3 region is CASSLALTGTNEKLFF. CDR3 coding DNA: TGTGCCAGCAGCCTCGCACTCACGGGAACTAATGAAAAACTGTTTTTT. The variable domain in full, completed from reference TRBV14 and TRBJ1-4, reads EAGVTQFPSHSVIEKGQTVTLRCDPISGHDNLYWYRRVMGKEIKFLLHFVKESKQDESGMPNNRFLAERTGGTYSTLKVQPAELEDSGVYFCASSLALTGTNEKLFFGSGTQLSVL.

The rearrangement uses TRBV4-1 and TRBJ2-4, with 7 bases lining up with TRBD1. CDR3 length: 15 residues. With V trimmed by 0 bases and J by 4 bases, 3 bases remained unmatched. Germline CDR1 MGHRA, CDR2 YSYEKL. CDR3 DNA: TGCGCCAGCAGCCAAGATTGGGACAGTAAAAACATTCAGTACTTC. Translated: CASSQDWDSKNIQYF.

The chain carries TRBV27 and TRBJ2-1, with 14 bases aligning to TRBD2. Germline values: CDR1 MNHEY, CDR2 SMNVEV (reference sequence). The junction had 10 bases not matched to a gene; V was cut back by 3 bases and J by 6 bases. The CDR3 has 18 amino acids. The CDR3 sequence: CASSFQGLAGDRINEQFF. CDR3 nucleotides: TGTGCCAGCAGTTTCCAGGGACTAGCGGGGGATCGGATCAATGAGCAGTTCTTC.

The chain uses TRBV10-3 and TRBJ1-2, with 8 bases aligning to TRBD1. CDR1 ENHRY and CDR2 SYGVKD come from the germline V gene. The CDR3 spans 13 residues. After removal of 6 bases from V and 7 bases from J, the junction contained 7 bases not matched to a gene. The CDR3 DNA reads as TGTGCCATCAGAGAGGACAGGGCGGGTGGCTACACCTTC. It yields the protein CAIREDRAGGYTF.

V and J are TRBV14 and TRBJ2-7; D is ambiguous. The CDR3 length is 13 residues. The germline V gene has CDR1 SGHDN and CDR2 FVKESK. Trimming pared 4 bases from V and 2 bases from J, leaving 9 bases between. CDR3 sequence (DNA): TGTGCCAGCAGCCTAGACCCTACCTACGAGCAGTACTTC. Residues: CASSLDPTYEQYF.

The rearrangement joins TRBV2 to TRBJ1-2; no definite D call. V dropped 10 bases and J dropped 4 bases, with 19 bases sitting between them. Germline V gene lookup returns CDR1 SNHLY and CDR2 FYNNEI. CDR3 size: 14 residues. For the CDR3, the DNA is TGTGCCATATCTTCTGGCCCTGGGAGCTATGGCTACACCTTC. It is translated as CAISSGPGSYGYTF.

V is TRBV3-1 (or the pseudogene TRBV3-2) and J is TRBJ2-2; 13 bases match TRBD2. J gave up 7 bases and V 8 bases, and 7 bases lay outside the gene matches. CDR1 and CDR2 (germline): LGHDT, YNNKEL (reference sequence). CDR3 length: 15 residues. CDR3 sequence (DNA): TGTGCCAGCGAACTAGCGGGAGGGCCCGGCGGGGAGCTGTTTTTT. Its translation is CASELAGGPGGELFF.

The chain recombines TRBV6-5 with TRBJ2-7; 8 bases agree with TRBD1. This CDR3 spans 15 amino acids. Germline-derived CDR1 and CDR2 are MNHEY and SVGAGI. Trimming took 2 bases from V and 2 from J; bases not matched to a gene: 5. CDR3 nucleotides: TGTGCCAGCAGTTACGGGACAGGAAGGACCTACGAGCAGTACTTC. Amino acids: CASSYGTGRTYEQYF.

The genes are TRBV6-5 and TRBJ1-5, with 7 bases lining up with TRBD1. The CDR3 runs 13 residues. Looked up from germline, CDR1 is MNHEY and CDR2 is SVGAGI. The trim removed 6 bases at V and 5 bases at J, leaving 4 bases unmatched. The chain's CDR3 is CASSTGDYQPQHF. The CDR3 coding sequence is TGTGCCAGCAGCACAGGGGACTATCAGCCCCAGCATTTT.